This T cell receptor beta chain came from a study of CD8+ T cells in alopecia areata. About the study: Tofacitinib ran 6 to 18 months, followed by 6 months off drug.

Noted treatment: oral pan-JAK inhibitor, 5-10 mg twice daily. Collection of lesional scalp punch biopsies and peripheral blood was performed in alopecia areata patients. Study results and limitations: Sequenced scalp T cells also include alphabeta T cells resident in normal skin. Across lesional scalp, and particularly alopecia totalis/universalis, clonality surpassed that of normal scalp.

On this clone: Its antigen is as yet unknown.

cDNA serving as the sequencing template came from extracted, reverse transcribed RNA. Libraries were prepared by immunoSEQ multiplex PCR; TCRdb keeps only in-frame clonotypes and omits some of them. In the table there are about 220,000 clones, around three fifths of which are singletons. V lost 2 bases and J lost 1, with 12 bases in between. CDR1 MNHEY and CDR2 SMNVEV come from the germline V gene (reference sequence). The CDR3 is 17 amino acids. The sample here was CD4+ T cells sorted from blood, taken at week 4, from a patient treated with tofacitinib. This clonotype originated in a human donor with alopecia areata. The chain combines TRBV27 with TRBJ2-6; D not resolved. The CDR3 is CASSLGSLLSGANVLTF. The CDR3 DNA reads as TGTGCCAGCAGTTTAGGATCCCTTCTGTCTGGGGCCAACGTCCTGACTTTC. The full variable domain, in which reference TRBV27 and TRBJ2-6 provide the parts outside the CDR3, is EAQVTQNPRYLITVTGKKLTVTCSQNMNHEYMSWYRQDPGLGLRQIYYSMNVEVTDKGDVPEGYKVSRKEKRNFPLILESPSPNQTSLYFCASSLGSLLSGANVLTFGAGSRLTVL.